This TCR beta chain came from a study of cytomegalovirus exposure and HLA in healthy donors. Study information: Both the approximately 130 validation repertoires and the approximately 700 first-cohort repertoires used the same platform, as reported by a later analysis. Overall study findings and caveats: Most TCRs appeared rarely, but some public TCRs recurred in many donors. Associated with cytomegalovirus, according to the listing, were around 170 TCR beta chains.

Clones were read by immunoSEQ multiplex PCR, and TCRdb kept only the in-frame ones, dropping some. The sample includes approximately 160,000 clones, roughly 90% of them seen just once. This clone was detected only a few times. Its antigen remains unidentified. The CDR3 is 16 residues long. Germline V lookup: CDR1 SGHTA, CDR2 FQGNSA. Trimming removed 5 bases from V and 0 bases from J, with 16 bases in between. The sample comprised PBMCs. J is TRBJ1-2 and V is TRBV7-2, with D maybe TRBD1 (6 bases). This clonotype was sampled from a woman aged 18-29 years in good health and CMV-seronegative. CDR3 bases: TGTGCCAGCAGCCCGTACAGGGTAGGACCTAACTATGGCTACACCTTC. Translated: CASSPYRVGPNYGYTF.